The T cell receptor (beta chain) described here comes from a study of T-cell reconstitution after alpha-beta-depleted transplantation in children. This clonotype was picked up a small number of times. Its antigen remains unknown. The CDR3 length is 17 residues. Germline V lookup: CDR1 KGHSH, CDR2 LQKENI. Trimming stripped 4 bases from V and 0 bases from J, with 16 bases between. Unique molecular identifiers were incorporated when the TCRbeta library was constructed. TCRdb ran MiXCR on the PCR reads and lists one entry per CDR3 protein. Altogether fewer than 450,000 distinct CDR3 sequences are present, about 17% being singletons, with the ten largest covering around 43%. Whole-study findings and limits: T-cell counts and diversity were attributed mostly to newly produced T cells one year after transplant. Where some patients showed high TCRbeta diversity at day 60, it came from recipient T cells and thymic progenitors that had survived.

This rearrangement joins TRBV18 to TRBJ2-1; either TRBD1 or TRBD2 may supply D (6 bases each). This clonotype was sampled from a male patient under 10 years old who had a stem cell transplant for acute lymphoblastic leukemia, so the T cells may come from the graft donor. Sequencing was performed on PBMCs, mostly from graft donor cells, taken 360 days after TCRalphabeta/CD19-depleted stem cell transplant. The CDR3 region has the DNA TGTGCCAGCTCACGCGGTTGGGGGGCAAGCTCCTACAATGAGCAGTTCTTC. Amino acids: CASSRGWGASSYNEQFF.